Sequencing of this TCR beta chain was carried out in a study of blood T cell repertoires in COVID-19. Study-wide background: PBMCs, B-cell-depleted T cells, or T cells provided the cDNA or gDNA that made up the material.

The cohort comprised adults aged 18 to 89 years residing in 20 to 25 US areas. Sequenced by immunoSEQ multiplex PCR; TCRdb stores in-frame clones only, minus some. The sample lists some 270,000 clones; roughly 85% were seen once. The CDR3 totals 14 residues. Germline lookup yields CDR1 SNHLY and CDR2 FYNNEI. V lost 3 bases to trimming and J lost 9 bases, with 12 bases between them. This sequence was found in a woman aged 45 to 65 with acute COVID-19. The chain recombines TRBV2 with TRBJ1-6; no firm D call. The sample consisted of PBMCs or T cells enriched from blood (not recorded which). DNA of the CDR3: TGTGCCAGCAGTGACCGAGGTTCGGGTTCACCCCTCCACTTT. Translating gives CASSDRGSGSPLHF.